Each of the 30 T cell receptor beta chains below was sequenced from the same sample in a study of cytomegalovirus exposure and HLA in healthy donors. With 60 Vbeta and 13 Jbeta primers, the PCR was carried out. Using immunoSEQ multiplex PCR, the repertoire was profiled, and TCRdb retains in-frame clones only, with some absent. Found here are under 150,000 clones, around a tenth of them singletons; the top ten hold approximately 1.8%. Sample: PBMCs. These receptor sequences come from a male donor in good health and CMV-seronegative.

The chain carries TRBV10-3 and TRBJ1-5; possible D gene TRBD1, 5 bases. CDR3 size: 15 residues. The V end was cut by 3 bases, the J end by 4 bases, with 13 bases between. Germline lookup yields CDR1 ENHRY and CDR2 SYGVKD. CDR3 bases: TGTGCCATCAGTGATTGGGGGGAGGAGAATCAGCCCCAGCATTTT. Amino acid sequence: CAISDWGEENQPQHF.

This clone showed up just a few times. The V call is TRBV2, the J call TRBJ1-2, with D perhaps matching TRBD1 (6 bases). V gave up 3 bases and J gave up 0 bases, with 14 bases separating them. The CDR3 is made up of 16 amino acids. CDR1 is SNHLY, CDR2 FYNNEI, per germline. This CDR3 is CASSDVTGTSNYGYTF. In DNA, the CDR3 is TGTGCCAGCAGTGACGTTACAGGGACATCTAACTATGGCTACACCTTC.

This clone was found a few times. The CDR3 is CSVANSGKNTEAFF. As DNA, the CDR3 is TGCAGCGTTGCGAATTCGGGGAAGAACACTGAAGCTTTCTTT. V is TRBV29-1 and J is TRBJ1-1, with D uncertain. The CDR3 runs to 14 residues. Trimming shortened V by 4 bases and J by 1 base, and 13 bases separated the two germline ends. The V gene's germline CDR1 is SQVTM and CDR2 ANQGSEA.

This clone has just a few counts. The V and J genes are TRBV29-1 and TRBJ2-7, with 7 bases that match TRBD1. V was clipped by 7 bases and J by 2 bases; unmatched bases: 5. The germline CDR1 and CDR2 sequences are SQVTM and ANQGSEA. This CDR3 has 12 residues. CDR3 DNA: TGCAGCGCCGAGACAGGGACCTACGAGCAGTACTTC. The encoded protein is CSAETGTYEQYF.

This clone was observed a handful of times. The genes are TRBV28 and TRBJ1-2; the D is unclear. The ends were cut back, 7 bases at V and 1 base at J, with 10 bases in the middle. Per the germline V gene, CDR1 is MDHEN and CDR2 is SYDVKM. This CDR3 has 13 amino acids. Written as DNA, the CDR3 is TGTGCCAGCATCCCACACCTTAACTATGGCTACACCTTC. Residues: CASIPHLNYGYTF.

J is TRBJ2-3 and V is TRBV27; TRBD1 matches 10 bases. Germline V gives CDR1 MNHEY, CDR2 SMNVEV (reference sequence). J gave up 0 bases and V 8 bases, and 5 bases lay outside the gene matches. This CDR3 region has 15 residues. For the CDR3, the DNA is TGTGCCAGCCTGGGACAGGGGTTTAGCACAGATACGCAGTATTTT. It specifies CASLGQGFSTDTQYF.

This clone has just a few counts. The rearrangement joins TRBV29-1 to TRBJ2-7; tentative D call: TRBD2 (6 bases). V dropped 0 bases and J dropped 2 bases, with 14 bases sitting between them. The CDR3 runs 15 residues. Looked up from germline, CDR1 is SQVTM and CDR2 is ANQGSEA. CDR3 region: CSVEDHRGAPYEQYF. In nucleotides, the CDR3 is TGCAGCGTTGAAGATCACCGCGGGGCACCCTACGAGCAGTACTTC.

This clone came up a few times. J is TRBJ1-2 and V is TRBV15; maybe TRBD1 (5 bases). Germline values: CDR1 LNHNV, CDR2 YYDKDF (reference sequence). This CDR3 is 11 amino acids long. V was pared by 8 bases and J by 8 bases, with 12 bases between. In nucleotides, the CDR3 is TGTGCCACCTGGGGGGAACGCGGCTACACCTTC. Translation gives CATWGERGYTF.

Here the CDR3 DNA reads TGCGCCAGCAGCAGTCTGGGGGAGGGAAGCTATGGCTACACCTTC. Translated: CASSSLGEGSYGYTF. This chain connects TRBV5-1 to TRBJ1-2, with D possibly being TRBD1 (5 bases). The germline V gene has CDR1 SGHRS and CDR2 YFSETQ. V lost 4 bases and J 4 bases, leaving 17 bases between the germline ends. CDR3 length: 15 residues.

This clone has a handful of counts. CDR3 DNA sequence: TGTGCCATCAGTGACCAGGACAATCAAGAGACCCAGTACTTC. Translated, it gives CAISDQDNQETQYF. V and J are TRBV10-3 and TRBJ2-5; D may be TRBD1 (5 bases). V gave up 3 bases and J gave up 2 bases, with 10 bases separating them. There are 14 residues in the CDR3. Germline lookup yields CDR1 ENHRY and CDR2 SYGVKD.

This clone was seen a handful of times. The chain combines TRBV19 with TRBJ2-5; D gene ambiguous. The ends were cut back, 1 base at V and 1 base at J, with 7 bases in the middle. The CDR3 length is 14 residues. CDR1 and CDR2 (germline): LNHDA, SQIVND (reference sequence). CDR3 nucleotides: TGTGCCAGTAGTATAGGGAGCTTCCAAGAGACCCAGTACTTC. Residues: CASSIGSFQETQYF. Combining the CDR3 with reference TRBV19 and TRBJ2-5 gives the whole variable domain DGGITQSPKYLFRKEGQNVTLSCEQNLNHDAMYWYRQDPGQGLRLIYYSQIVNDFQKGDIAEGYSVSREKKESFPLTVTSAQKNPTAFYLCASSIGSFQETQYFGPGTRLLVL.

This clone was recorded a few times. CDR3 nucleotide sequence: TGCGCCAGCAGCCAAGCGGGGGACAGAAACACTGAAGCTTTCTTT. It is translated as CASSQAGDRNTEAFF. The chain uses TRBV4-3 and TRBJ1-1; TRBD1 matches 7 bases. There are 15 residues in the CDR3. Trimming took 1 base from V and 2 from J; bases not matched to a gene: 4. Germline CDR1 LGHNA, CDR2 YSLEER.

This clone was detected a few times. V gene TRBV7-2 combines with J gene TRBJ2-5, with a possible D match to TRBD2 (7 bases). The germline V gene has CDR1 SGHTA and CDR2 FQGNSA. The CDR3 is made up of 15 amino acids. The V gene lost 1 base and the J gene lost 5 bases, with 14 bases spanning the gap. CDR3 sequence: CASSLVGGAAETQYF. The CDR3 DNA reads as TGTGCCAGCAGCTTAGTTGGGGGGGCTGCGGAGACCCAGTACTTC.

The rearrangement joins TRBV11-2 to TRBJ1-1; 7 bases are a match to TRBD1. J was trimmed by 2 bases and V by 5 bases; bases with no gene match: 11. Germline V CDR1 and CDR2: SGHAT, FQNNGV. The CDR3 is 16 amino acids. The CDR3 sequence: CASSPRTGGDNTEAFF. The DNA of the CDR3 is TGTGCCAGCAGCCCCCGGACAGGCGGAGATAACACTGAAGCTTTCTTT.

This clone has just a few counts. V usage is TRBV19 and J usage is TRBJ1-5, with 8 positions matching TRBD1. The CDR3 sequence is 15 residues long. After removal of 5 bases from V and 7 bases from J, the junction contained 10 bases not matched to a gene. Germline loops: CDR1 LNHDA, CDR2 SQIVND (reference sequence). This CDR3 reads CASSRTGTSGQPQHF. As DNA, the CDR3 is TGTGCCAGTAGTCGGACAGGGACATCGGGGCAGCCCCAGCATTTT.

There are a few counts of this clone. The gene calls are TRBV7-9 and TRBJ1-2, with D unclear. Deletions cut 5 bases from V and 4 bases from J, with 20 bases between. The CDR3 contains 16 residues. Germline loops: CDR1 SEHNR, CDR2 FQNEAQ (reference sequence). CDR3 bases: TGTGCCAGCAGCGCGGGCGATGGGCGGGCGCGCTATGGCTACACCTTC. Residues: CASSAGDGRARYGYTF.

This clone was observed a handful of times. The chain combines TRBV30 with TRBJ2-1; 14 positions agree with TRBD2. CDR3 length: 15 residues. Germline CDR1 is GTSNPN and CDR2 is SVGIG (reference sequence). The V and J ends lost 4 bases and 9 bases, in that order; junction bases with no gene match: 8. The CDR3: CAWTSGLAGAGEQFF. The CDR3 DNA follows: TGTGCCTGGACCTCGGGACTAGCGGGAGCGGGTGAGCAGTTCTTC.

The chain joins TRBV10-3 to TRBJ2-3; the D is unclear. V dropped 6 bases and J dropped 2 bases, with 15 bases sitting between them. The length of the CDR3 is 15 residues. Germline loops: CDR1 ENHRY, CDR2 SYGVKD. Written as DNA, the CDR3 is TGTGCCATCAGCTTTTCTGTGGCGGCCACAGATACGCAGTATTTT. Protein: CAISFSVAATDTQYF.

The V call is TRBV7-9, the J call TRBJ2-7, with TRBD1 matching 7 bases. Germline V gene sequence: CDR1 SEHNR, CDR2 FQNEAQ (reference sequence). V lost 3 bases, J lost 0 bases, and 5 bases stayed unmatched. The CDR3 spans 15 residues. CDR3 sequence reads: CASSFFSGGSYEQYF. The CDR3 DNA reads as TGTGCCAGCAGCTTCTTTTCAGGGGGCTCCTACGAGCAGTACTTC.

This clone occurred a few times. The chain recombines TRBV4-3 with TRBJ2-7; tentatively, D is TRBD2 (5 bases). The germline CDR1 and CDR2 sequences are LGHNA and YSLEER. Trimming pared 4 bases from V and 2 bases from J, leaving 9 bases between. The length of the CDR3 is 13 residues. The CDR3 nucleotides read TGCGCCAGCAGCCCTGTGGGAGCCTACGAGCAGTACTTC. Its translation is CASSPVGAYEQYF.

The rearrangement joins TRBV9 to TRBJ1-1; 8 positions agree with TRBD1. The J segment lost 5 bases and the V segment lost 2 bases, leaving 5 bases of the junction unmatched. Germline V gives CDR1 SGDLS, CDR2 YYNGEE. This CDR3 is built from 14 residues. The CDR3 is CASSVADRVTEAFF. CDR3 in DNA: TGTGCCAGCAGCGTCGCGGACAGGGTAACTGAAGCTTTCTTT.

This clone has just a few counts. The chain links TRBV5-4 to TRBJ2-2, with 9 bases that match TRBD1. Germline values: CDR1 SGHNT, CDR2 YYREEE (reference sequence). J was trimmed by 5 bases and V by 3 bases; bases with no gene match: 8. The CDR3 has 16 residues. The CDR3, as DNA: TGTGCCAGCAGCTCTTTTTTGACAGGGGGTACCGGGGAGCTGTTTTTT. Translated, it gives CASSSFLTGGTGELFF.

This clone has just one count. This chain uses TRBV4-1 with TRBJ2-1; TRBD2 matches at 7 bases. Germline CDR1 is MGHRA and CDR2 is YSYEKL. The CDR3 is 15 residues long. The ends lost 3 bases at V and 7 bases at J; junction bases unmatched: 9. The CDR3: CASSHPGLTPNEQFF. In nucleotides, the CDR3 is TGCGCCAGCAGCCACCCGGGACTAACCCCTAATGAGCAGTTCTTC.

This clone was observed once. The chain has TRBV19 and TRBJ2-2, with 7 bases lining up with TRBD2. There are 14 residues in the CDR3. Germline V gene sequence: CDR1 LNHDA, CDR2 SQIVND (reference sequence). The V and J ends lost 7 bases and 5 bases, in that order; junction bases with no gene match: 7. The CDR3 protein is CASNVAGLTGELFF. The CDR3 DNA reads TGTGCCAGTAACGTAGCGGGTCTTACCGGGGAGCTGTTTTTT.

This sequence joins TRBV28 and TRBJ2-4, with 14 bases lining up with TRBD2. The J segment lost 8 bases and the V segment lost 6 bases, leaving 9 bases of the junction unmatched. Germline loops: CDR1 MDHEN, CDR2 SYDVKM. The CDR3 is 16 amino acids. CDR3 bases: TGTGCCAGCAGGGGAGGGACTAGCGGGAGAATTGACATTCAGTACTTC. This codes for CASRGGTSGRIDIQYF.

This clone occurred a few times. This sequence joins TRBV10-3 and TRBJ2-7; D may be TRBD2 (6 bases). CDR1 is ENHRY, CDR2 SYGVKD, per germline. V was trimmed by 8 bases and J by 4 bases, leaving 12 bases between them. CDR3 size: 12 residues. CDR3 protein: CAISIGGYEQYF. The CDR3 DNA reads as TGTGCCATCTCAATCGGGGGTTACGAGCAGTACTTC.

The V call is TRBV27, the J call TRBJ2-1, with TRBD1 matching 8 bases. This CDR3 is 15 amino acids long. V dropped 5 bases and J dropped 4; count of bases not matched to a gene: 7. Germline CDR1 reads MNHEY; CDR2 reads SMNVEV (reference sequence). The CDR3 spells CASSPQGAAYNEQFF. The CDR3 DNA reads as TGTGCCAGCAGTCCCCAGGGGGCAGCTTACAATGAGCAGTTCTTC.

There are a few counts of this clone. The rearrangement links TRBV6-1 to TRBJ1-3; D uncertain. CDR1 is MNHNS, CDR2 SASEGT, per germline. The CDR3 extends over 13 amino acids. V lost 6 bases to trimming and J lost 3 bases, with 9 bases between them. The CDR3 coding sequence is TGTGCCAGCAGAATCGGCGGTGGAAACACCATATATTTT. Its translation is CASRIGGGNTIYF.

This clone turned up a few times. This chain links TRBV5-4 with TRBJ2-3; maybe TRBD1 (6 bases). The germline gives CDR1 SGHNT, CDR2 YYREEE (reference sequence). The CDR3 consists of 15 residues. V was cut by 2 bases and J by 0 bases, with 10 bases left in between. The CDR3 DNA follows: TGTGCCAGCAGCTTCCCGACAGGCAGCACAGATACGCAGTATTTT. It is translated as CASSFPTGSTDTQYF.

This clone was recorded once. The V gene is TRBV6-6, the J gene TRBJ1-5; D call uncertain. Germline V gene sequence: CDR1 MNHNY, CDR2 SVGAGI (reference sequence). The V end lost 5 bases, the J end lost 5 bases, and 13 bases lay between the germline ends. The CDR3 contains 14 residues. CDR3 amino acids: CASSTREGDQPQHF. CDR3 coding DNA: TGTGCCAGCAGTACCCGGGAAGGTGATCAGCCCCAGCATTTT.